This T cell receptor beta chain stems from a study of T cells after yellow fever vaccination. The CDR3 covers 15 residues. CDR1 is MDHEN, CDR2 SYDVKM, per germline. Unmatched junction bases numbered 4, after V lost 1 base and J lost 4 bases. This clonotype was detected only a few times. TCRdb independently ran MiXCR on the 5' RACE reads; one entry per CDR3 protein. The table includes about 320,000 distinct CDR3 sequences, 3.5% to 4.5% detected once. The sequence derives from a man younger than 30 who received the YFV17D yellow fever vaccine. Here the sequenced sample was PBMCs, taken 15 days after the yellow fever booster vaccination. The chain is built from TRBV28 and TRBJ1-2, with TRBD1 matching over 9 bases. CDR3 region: CASSLLDRGFYGYTF. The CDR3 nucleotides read TGTGCCAGCAGTTTATTGGACAGGGGCTTCTATGGCTACACCTTC.